This T cell receptor (beta chain) was sequenced in a study of T-cell reconstitution after alpha-beta-depleted transplantation in children. The CDR3 consists of 13 residues. CDR1 MNHEY and CDR2 SMNVEV come from the germline V gene (reference sequence). With 3 bases removed from V and 4 bases from J, the gap between germline ends came to 10 bases. Preparation of the TCRbeta library was carried out with unique molecular identifiers. TCRdb ran MiXCR on the PCR reads and lists one entry per CDR3 protein. The profile shows some 500,000 distinct CDR3 sequences, about 18% of them singletons. The TCR sequence derives from a human donor who donated a stem cell graft to a child with acute lymphoblastic leukemia. This chain joins TRBV27 and TRBJ2-7, with D hard to call. Sample: PBMCs from the stem cell graft donor, taken from the stem cell graft. CDR3 protein: CASSFNIGYEQYF. The CDR3, as DNA: TGTGCCAGCAGTTTCAATATAGGGTACGAGCAGTACTTC.